The 19 T cell receptor beta chains given below trace back to one sample, sequenced in a study of cytomegalovirus exposure and HLA in healthy donors. The PCR made use of 60 Vbeta and 13 Jbeta primers. Method: immunoSEQ multiplex PCR; TCRdb's copy keeps in-frame clones and lacks some. The table records around 150,000 clones, approximately 83% of them present only once. Specimen: PBMCs. These receptors were taken from a man aged 18 to 30 in good health and CMV-seropositive.

The chain couples TRBV15 to TRBJ1-6; weak D call: TRBD1 (6 bases). The CDR3 covers 17 residues. Trimming stripped 5 bases from V and 0 bases from J, with 14 bases between. Germline V CDR1 and CDR2: LNHNV, YYDKDF (reference sequence). This chain's CDR3 is CATSSRTALSYNSPLHF. CDR3 sequence (DNA): TGTGCCACCAGCTCCCGGACAGCTCTCTCCTATAATTCACCCCTCCACTTT.

The rearrangement uses TRBV6-6 and TRBJ1-4, with 9 bases identical to TRBD1. The V gene end was trimmed by 4 bases and the J gene end by 5 bases; junction bases not matched to a gene: 5. The CDR3 contains 15 residues. Germline lookup yields CDR1 MNHNY and CDR2 SVGAGI (reference sequence). In nucleotides, the CDR3 is TGTGCCAGCAGTTCTACCGGGACAGGGAATGAAAAACTGTTTTTT. Residues: CASSSTGTGNEKLFF.

The CDR3 sequence is CSVEGTSGGTDTQYF. Written as DNA, the CDR3 is TGCAGCGTTGAAGGGACTAGCGGGGGCACAGATACGCAGTATTTT. The chain couples TRBV29-1 to TRBJ2-3, with 12 positions matching TRBD2. CDR3 length equals 15 residues. Trimming cost V 1 base and J 1 base; bases outside gene matches: 0. Germline V lookup: CDR1 SQVTM, CDR2 ANQGSEA.

The chain combines TRBV6-5 with TRBJ2-1, with D possibly being TRBD2 (5 bases). Germline V gene sequence: CDR1 MNHEY, CDR2 SVGAGI. V was pared by 7 bases and J by 1 base, with 11 bases between. This CDR3 spans 14 amino acids. CDR3 amino acids: CASKPGMSYNEQFF. The DNA for the CDR3 is TGTGCCAGCAAACCGGGGATGTCCTACAATGAGCAGTTCTTC.

V and J are TRBV6-1 and TRBJ2-5; maybe TRBD2 (7 bases). V shed 10 bases and J shed 4 bases, with 16 bases lying between them. Germline V gives CDR1 MNHNS, CDR2 SASEGT. The CDR3 totals 13 residues. The CDR3 loop is CATERGGAETQYF. In nucleotides, the CDR3 is TGTGCCACTGAGAGGGGGGGCGCAGAGACCCAGTACTTC.

The chain couples TRBV4-2 to TRBJ2-3; D is undetermined. Trimming took 4 bases from V and 4 from J, leaving 6 bases between them. CDR3 size: 12 residues. CDR1 is LGHNA and CDR2 is YNFKEQ in the germline V gene. CDR3 region: CASSPSSDTQYF. CDR3 in DNA: TGTGCCAGCAGCCCTTCTTCAGATACGCAGTATTTT.

V is TRBV9 and J is TRBJ1-5; no firm D call. Trimming removed 4 bases from V and 4 bases from J, with 9 bases in between. Looked up from germline, CDR1 is SGDLS and CDR2 is YYNGEE. This CDR3 is 13 amino acids long. CDR3 DNA sequence: TGTGCCAGCAGCTCAGATGTTAATCAGCCCCAGCATTTT. It codes for CASSSDVNQPQHF.

This chain connects TRBV29-1 to TRBJ2-7, with a possible D match to TRBD2 (5 bases). The CDR3 is 14 residues long. Germline CDR1 is SQVTM and CDR2 is ANQGSEA. V was cut by 7 bases and J by 0 bases, with 16 bases left in between. The CDR3 DNA sequence: TGCAGCGCCGTAGTTGCCCGGGGCTCCTACGAGCAGTACTTC. Encoded protein: CSAVVARGSYEQYF.

The chain links TRBV10-2 to TRBJ2-6; 9 bases line up with TRBD1. CDR3 length equals 16 residues. V shed 8 bases and J 0 bases; nucleotides not matched to a gene: 5. In germline, CDR1 is WSHSY, CDR2 SAAADI. CDR3 in amino acids: CASGDRASSGANVLTF. The DNA of the CDR3 is TGCGCCAGCGGGGACAGGGCCAGCTCTGGGGCCAACGTCCTGACTTTC.

The chain joins TRBV9 to TRBJ2-5; D is perhaps TRBD1 (6 bases). From germline, CDR1 is SGDLS and CDR2 YYNGEE. Trimming stripped 0 bases from V and 2 bases from J, with 8 bases between. There are 14 residues in the CDR3. The CDR3 is CASSVAGEQETQYF. The DNA for the CDR3 is TGTGCCAGCAGCGTAGCAGGGGAACAAGAGACCCAGTACTTC. Full variable domain (remainder filled in from reference TRBV9 and TRBJ2-5): DSGVTQTPKHLITATGQRVTLRCSPRSGDLSVYWYQQSLDQGLQFLIQYYNGEERAKGNILERFSAQQFPDLHSELNLSSLELGDSALYFCASSVAGEQETQYFGPGTRLLVL.

This chain connects TRBV7-2 to TRBJ1-4; D is perhaps TRBD1 (6 bases). V was shortened by 0 bases and J by 4 bases, with 15 bases between the two germline ends. Germline CDR1 SGHTA, CDR2 FQGNSA. This CDR3 contains 17 residues. CDR3 sequence reads: CASSLAARGLGNEKLFF. In nucleotides, the CDR3 is TGTGCCAGCAGCTTAGCGGCCAGGGGATTGGGTAATGAAAAACTGTTTTTT.

The chain couples TRBV19 to TRBJ1-4; TRBD1 matches at 9 bases. The CDR3 covers 16 residues. Germline V gene data show CDR1 as LNHDA and CDR2 as SQIVND (reference sequence). The ends lost 3 bases at V and 3 bases at J; junction bases unmatched: 5. CDR3 coding DNA: TGTGCCAGTAGTATCGCACAGGGGGCGTCTAATGAAAAACTGTTTTTT. Encoded protein: CASSIAQGASNEKLFF.

The chain recombines TRBV5-1 with TRBJ1-4, with TRBD1 as a possible D gene (5 bases). Germline V gene lookup returns CDR1 SGHRS and CDR2 YFSETQ. V shed 5 bases and J shed 3 bases, with 14 bases lying between them. This CDR3 comprises 15 residues. CDR3 sequence reads: CASRRGDGPNEKLFF. CDR3 coding DNA: TGCGCCAGCAGGCGGGGGGATGGGCCTAATGAAAAACTGTTTTTT. The variable domain in full, with the rest retrieved from reference TRBV5-1 and TRBJ1-4, is KAGVTQTPRYLIKTRGQQVTLSCSPISGHRSVSWYQQTPGQGLQFLFEYFSETQRNKGNFPGRFSGRQFSNSRSEMNVSTLELGDSALYLCASRRGDGPNEKLFFGSGTQLSVL.

This clone was seen once. The V gene is TRBV5-6, the J gene TRBJ2-7; 8 bases map to TRBD1. This CDR3 is 14 amino acids long. In germline, CDR1 is SGHDT, CDR2 YYEEEE. J was trimmed by 9 bases and V by 4 bases; bases with no gene match: 12. CDR3 sequence reads: CASSPSGTGLTQYF. The CDR3 bases are TGTGCCAGCAGCCCCTCCGGGACAGGATTGACGCAGTACTTC.

CDR3 DNA: TGTGCCAGCAGCGTAGGTCCTGACGGGGGGGCTCTCTCCTACGAGCAGTACTTC. Translation gives CASSVGPDGGALSYEQYF. This chain connects TRBV9 to TRBJ2-7, with TRBD2 matching 8 bases. J lost 0 bases, V lost 0 bases, and 11 bases had no gene match. The CDR3 contains 18 residues. CDR1 and CDR2 (germline): SGDLS, YYNGEE.

CDR3 protein: CASSLYRGSYNSPLHF. The CDR3 DNA follows: TGTGCCAGCAGCTTGTACAGGGGGAGTTATAATTCACCCCTCCACTTT. The chain combines TRBV5-5 with TRBJ1-6; 8 bases are shared with TRBD1. The CDR3 is 16 residues long. V shed 1 base, J shed 4 bases, and the junction held 4 bases outside the gene matches. CDR1 is SGHKS, CDR2 YYEKEE, per germline (reference sequence).

The chain has TRBV11-2 and TRBJ2-7; 12 nucleotides match TRBD2. V lost 5 bases to trimming and J lost 6 bases; unmatched junction nucleotides: 5. Germline values: CDR1 SGHAT, CDR2 FQNNGV. There are 14 residues in the CDR3. The CDR3 DNA reads as TGTGCCAGCAGCCGCCGACTAGCGGGGGCCGAGCAGTACTTC. This encodes CASSRRLAGAEQYF.

The chain combines TRBV30 with TRBJ1-1, with D hard to call. This CDR3 is 12 amino acids long. Germline V CDR1 and CDR2: GTSNPN, SVGIG (reference sequence). The ends were cut back, 5 bases at V and 3 bases at J, with 10 bases in the middle. The CDR3 here is CAWVTGYTEAFF. The CDR3 DNA sequence: TGTGCCTGGGTCACGGGATACACTGAAGCTTTCTTT.

The genes are TRBV5-1 and TRBJ2-1; no clear D gene. This CDR3 is 16 amino acids long. Germline CDR1 and CDR2: SGHRS and YFSETQ. V lost 4 bases to trimming and J lost 0 bases, with 14 bases between them. The CDR3 here is CASSPFSASSYNEQFF. CDR3 nucleotide sequence: TGCGCCAGCAGCCCGTTTTCCGCCAGCTCCTACAATGAGCAGTTCTTC.